This T cell receptor (beta chain) is from a study of T-cell reconstitution after alpha-beta-depleted transplantation in children. A few counts support this clonotype. The antigen remains unidentified. General observations from the study: When one year had passed after transplant, most T-cell counts and diversity came from newly produced T cells. Expanded graft clones numbering several hundred reportedly gave rise to alpha-beta T cells about two months after transplant.

As it was prepared, the TCRbeta library received unique molecular identifiers. TCRdb re-analysed the PCR reads in MiXCR, keeping a single row per CDR3 protein. The sample holds about 300,000 distinct CDR3 sequences, 6% to 10% seen once. Per germline, CDR1 SGHRS and CDR2 YFSETQ. This CDR3 is built from 15 residues. Trimming stripped 1 base from V and 8 bases from J, with 17 bases between. The TCR originated in a female patient aged 2 to 10 who had a stem cell transplant for Fanconi anemia, so the T cells may come from the graft donor. The material sequenced was peripheral blood, taken 360 days after TCRalphabeta/CD19-depleted stem cell transplant. The chain links TRBV5-1 to TRBJ2-3; D is possibly TRBD2 (5 bases). Here the CDR3 DNA reads TGCGCCAGCAGCTTGCCCCTAGTCGGAGAGGGTACGCAGTATTTT. This codes for CASSLPLVGEGTQYF.